This is a list of T cell receptor beta chains from one sample in a study of blood T cell repertoires in COVID-19. Measured with immunoSEQ multiplex PCR; TCRdb has only the in-frame clones, and not every one. The table lists around 290,000 clones, 65% to 90% of them singletons. Source material: peripheral blood. These receptors were obtained from a woman in her 70s with COVID-19, enrolled during active disease. CDR3s include the opening cysteine and the closing phenylalanine or tryptophan. A D gene is named only where the DNA matches it firmly. The size entry is marked missing in some rows and otherwise reads once, few, many or a size class.

v_call,d_call,clone_size,j_call,cdr3_nt,cdr3_aa
TRBV5-6,TRBD2,-,TRBJ2-5,TGTGCCAGCAGCGCGGGACTAGCGACACAAGAGACCCAGTACTTC,CASSAGLATQETQYF
TRBV28,-,-,TRBJ1-3,TGTGCCAGCAGGGCAGAAAGAAACACCATATATTTT,CASRAERNTIYF
TRBV5-1,-,-,TRBJ1-1,TGCGCCAGCAGCGCCGATGTAGTTAACACTGAAGCTTTCTTT,CASSADVVNTEAFF
TRBV27,-,-,TRBJ1-3,TGTGCCAGCAGTCCACAGGATTACAAAGGAAACACCATATATTTT,CASSPQDYKGNTIYF
TRBV18,-,-,TRBJ1-1,TGTGCCAGCTCACCCTCCGGAGCTGAAGCTTTCTTT,CASSPSGAEAFF
TRBV6-4,-,-,TRBJ1-1,TGTGCCAGCAGTGTTACAGCCTCGAACACTGAAGCTTTCTTT,CASSVTASNTEAFF
TRBV19,-,-,TRBJ2-3,TGTGCCAGTTCGACAACAGATACGCAGTATTTT,CASSTTDTQYF
TRBV2,-,-,TRBJ2-2,TGTGCCAGCTCAGACGAGAGGGGGACCGGGGAGCTGTTTTTT,CASSDERGTGELFF
TRBV7-2,-,-,TRBJ2-5,TGTGCCAGCAGCATACAGAGCTTCCAAGAGACCCAGTACTTC,CASSIQSFQETQYF
TRBV23-1,-,-,TRBJ1-2,TGCGCCAGCAGTCATCGACAGGCCCACTATGGCTACACCTTC,CASSHRQAHYGYTF
TRBV7-2,TRBD2,-,TRBJ2-7,TGTGCCAGCACCTATAGCGGGGGGAACTACGAGCAGTACTTC,CASTYSGGNYEQYF
TRBV7-9,-,-,TRBJ2-3,TGTGCCAGCAGCTTAGGGGAGTTTAGCACAGATACGCAGTATTTT,CASSLGEFSTDTQYF
TRBV18,TRBD1,-,TRBJ1-2,TGTGCCAGCTCACTCCAGGGGGGAGGCTACACCTTC,CASSLQGGGYTF
TRBV24-1,TRBD2,once,TRBJ2-3,TGTGCCACCTCCGGTAGCGGGGGCCTAATTGGAGATACGCAGTATTTT,CATSGSGGLIGDTQYF
TRBV28,TRBD1,-,TRBJ1-5,TGTGCCAGCAGTTTGACAGGGGCTAGCAATCAGCCCCAGCATTTT,CASSLTGASNQPQHF
TRBV7-9,TRBD1,-,TRBJ1-1,TGTGCCAGCAGCTTCCAATTGGCAGGGGGAACTGAAGCTTTCTTT,CASSFQLAGGTEAFF
TRBV7-2,TRBD2,-,TRBJ2-1,TGTGCCAGCAGCTTAGGCCGACAGGGATGGCGGGGGGGTGACAATGAGCAGTTCTTC,CASSLGRQGWRGGDNEQFF
TRBV19,-,-,TRBJ1-1,TGTGCCAGTCGTCGGGAGACTGAAGCTTTCTTT,CASRRETEAFF
TRBV5-6,-,once,TRBJ1-6,TGTGCCAGCAGCAGCGACGGCGACTACTATAATTCACCCCTCCACTTT,CASSSDGDYYNSPLHF
TRBV12-3/TRBV12-4,-,-,TRBJ1-6,TGTGCCAGCAGTATTGAGAATTCACCCCTCCACTTT,CASSIENSPLHF
TRBV5-4,TRBD2,-,TRBJ2-1,TGTGCCAGCAGCGCCCCGGGGGGTCACTACAATGAGCAGTTCTTC,CASSAPGGHYNEQFF
TRBV24-1,-,once,TRBJ2-3,TGTGCCACCAGTGGGCGCACAGATACGCAGTATTTT,CATSGRTDTQYF
TRBV7-9,-,-,TRBJ1-3,TGTGCCAGCAGCCCCCGCGAGGGAACCGGAAACACCATATATTTT,CASSPREGTGNTIYF
TRBV2,TRBD2,-,TRBJ2-7,TGTGCCAGCAATAGCGGGGCGAACTACGAGCAGTACTTC,CASNSGANYEQYF
TRBV2,TRBD1,-,TRBJ2-3,TGTGCCAGCAAACGGGACAGGAGTGGTACAGATACGCAGTATTTT,CASKRDRSGTDTQYF
TRBV7-2,TRBD2,-,TRBJ2-1,TGTGCCAGCAGGGGGACTAAGCGGGGCGCGAGCCCCTCCTACAATGAGCAGTTCTTC,CASRGTKRGASPSYNEQFF
TRBV4-1,-,-,TRBJ1-1,TGCGCCAGCAGCCAATTGGTGGAGGGCTTTTACGCTTTCTTT,CASSQLVEGFYAFF
TRBV10-1,TRBD2,-,TRBJ2-7,TGCGCCAGCAGTCCGAATGTACTAGCGGGGGGAAAATCCTACGAGCAGTACTTC,CASSPNVLAGGKSYEQYF
TRBV3-1/TRBV3-2,-,-,TRBJ2-3,TGTGCCAGCAGCCGTCGACAATCTAGCACAGATACGCAGTATTTT,CASSRRQSSTDTQYF
TRBV7-9,TRBD1,-,TRBJ2-7,TGTGCCAGCAGCCCGGGACAGGGGGTCCACTACGAGCAGTACTTC,CASSPGQGVHYEQYF
TRBV5-1,-,once,TRBJ1-5,TGCGCCAGCAGCTACCAAGACAGCTACAATCAGCCCCAGCATTTT,CASSYQDSYNQPQHF
TRBV7-9,-,-,TRBJ2-2,TGTGCCAGCGGGGGGGCGAGCGGGGAGCTGTTTTTT,CASGGASGELFF
TRBV10-1,-,few,TRBJ1-5,TGCGCCAGCCCACAGCGGGACTGGGATACCGGACAGCCCCAGCATTTT,CASPQRDWDTGQPQHF
TRBV19,-,-,TRBJ2-2,TGTGCCACGGGTGGGGCAGGGAACACCGGGGAGCTGTTTTTT,CATGGAGNTGELFF
TRBV5-4,TRBD1,-,TRBJ1-4,TGTGCCAGCAGCGCGGGGACAGGGGGGAATCCGGATGAAAAACTGTTTTTT,CASSAGTGGNPDEKLFF
TRBV24-1,-,-,TRBJ1-2,TGTGCCACGAACGCCGGGACACTTTATGGCTACACCTTC,CATNAGTLYGYTF
TRBV6-2/TRBV6-3,-,-,TRBJ1-5,TGTGCCAGCAGTACGCGGGCTAATCAGCCCCAGCATTTT,CASSTRANQPQHF